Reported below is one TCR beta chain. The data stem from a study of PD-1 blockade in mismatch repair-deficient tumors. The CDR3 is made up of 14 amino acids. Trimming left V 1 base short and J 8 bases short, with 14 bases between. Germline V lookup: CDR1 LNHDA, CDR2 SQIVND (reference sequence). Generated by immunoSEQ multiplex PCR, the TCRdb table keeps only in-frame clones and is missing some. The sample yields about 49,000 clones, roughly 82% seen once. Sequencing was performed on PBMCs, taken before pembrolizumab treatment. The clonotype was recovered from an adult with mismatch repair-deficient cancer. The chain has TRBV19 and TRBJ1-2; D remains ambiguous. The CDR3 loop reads CASSIVSGNKGYTF. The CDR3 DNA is TGTGCCAGTAGTATAGTGTCGGGGAACAAGGGCTACACCTTC.